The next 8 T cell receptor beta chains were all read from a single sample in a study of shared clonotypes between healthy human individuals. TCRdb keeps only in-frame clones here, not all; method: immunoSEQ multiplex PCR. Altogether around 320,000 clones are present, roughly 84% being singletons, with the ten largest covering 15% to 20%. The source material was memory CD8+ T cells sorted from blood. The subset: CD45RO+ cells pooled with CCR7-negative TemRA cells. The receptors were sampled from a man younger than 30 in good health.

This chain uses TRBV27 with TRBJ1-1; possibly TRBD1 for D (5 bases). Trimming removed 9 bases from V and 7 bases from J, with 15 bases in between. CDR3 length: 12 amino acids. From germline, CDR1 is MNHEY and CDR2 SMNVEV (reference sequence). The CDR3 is CASFDRMGEAFF. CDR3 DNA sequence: TGTGCCAGTTTCGACAGAATGGGTGAAGCTTTCTTT.

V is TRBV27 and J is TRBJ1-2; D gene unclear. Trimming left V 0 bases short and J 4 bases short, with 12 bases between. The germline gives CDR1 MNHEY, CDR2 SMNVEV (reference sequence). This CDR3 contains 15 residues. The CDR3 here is CASSLSPDFFYGYTF. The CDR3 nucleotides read TGTGCCAGCAGTTTATCCCCTGACTTCTTCTATGGCTACACCTTC.

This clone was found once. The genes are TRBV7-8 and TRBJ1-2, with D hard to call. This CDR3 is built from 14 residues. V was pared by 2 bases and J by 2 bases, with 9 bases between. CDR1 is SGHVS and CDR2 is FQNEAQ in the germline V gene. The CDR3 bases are TGTGCCAGCAGCTTATGGGCAGCAAACTATGGCTACACCTTC. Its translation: CASSLWAANYGYTF.

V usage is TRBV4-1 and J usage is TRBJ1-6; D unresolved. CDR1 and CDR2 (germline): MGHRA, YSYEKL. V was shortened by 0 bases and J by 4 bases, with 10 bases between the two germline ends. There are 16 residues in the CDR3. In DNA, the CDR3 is TGCGCCAGCAGCCAAGAAAGGGTCGGTTATAATTCACCCCTCCACTTT. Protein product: CASSQERVGYNSPLHF.

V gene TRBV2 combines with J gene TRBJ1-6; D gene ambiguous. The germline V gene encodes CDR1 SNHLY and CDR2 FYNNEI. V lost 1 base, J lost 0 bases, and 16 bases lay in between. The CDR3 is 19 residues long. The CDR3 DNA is TGTGCCAGCAGTGAAGACGGCCACAGATGGAGCTCCTATAATTCACCCCTCCACTTT. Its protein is CASSEDGHRWSSYNSPLHF. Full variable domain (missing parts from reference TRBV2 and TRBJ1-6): EPEVTQTPSHQVTQMGQEVILRCVPISNHLYFYWYRQILGQKVEFLVSFYNNEISEKSEIFDDQFSVERPDGSNFTLKIRSTKLEDSAMYFCASSEDGHRWSSYNSPLHFGNGTRLTVT.

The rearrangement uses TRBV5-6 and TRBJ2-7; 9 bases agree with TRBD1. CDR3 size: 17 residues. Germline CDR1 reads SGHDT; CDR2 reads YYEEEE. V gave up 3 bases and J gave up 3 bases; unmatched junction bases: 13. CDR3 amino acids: CASSSYGWGQGIYEQYF. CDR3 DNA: TGTGCCAGCAGCTCCTACGGGTGGGGACAGGGCATCTACGAGCAGTACTTC.

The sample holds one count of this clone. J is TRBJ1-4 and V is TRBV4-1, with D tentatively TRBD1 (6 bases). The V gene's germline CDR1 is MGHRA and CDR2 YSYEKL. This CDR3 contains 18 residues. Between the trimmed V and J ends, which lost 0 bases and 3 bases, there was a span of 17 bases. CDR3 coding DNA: TGCGCCAGCAGCCAAGATGGAGCCCCAGGGGAACCTAATGAAAAACTGTTTTTT. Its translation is CASSQDGAPGEPNEKLFF.

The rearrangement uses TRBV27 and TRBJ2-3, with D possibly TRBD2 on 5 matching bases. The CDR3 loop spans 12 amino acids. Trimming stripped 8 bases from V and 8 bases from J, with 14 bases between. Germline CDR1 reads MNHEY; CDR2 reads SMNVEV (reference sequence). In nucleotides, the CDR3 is TGTGCCAGCGGATATGGGAGAGGTACGCAGTATTTT. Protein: CASGYGRGTQYF.